This paragraph covers one TCR beta chain sequence. Its antigen is not known. The germline V gene has CDR1 PRHDT and CDR2 FYEKMQ (reference sequence). CDR3 length: 18 residues. V lost 0 bases to trimming and J lost 4 bases; unmatched junction nucleotides: 11. The data stem from a study of cytomegalovirus exposure and HLA in healthy donors. General study points: Later analysis showed most CMV-associated TCR beta chains appearing HLA-restricted. Analyses of presence and absence presupposed an approximately uniform sequencing depth across donors.

PCR was performed using 60 Vbeta and 13 Jbeta primers. Repertoires were generated with immunoSEQ multiplex PCR, while TCRdb's copy carries only in-frame clones and drops some. The sample has approximately 130,000 clones, 70% to 85% seen once; the top ten hold approximately 3%. The receptor was isolated from a boy between 2 and 10 years old in good health and CMV-seronegative. Material for sequencing was PBMCs. The chain links TRBV13 to TRBJ2-5; 10 bases are shared with TRBD2. The CDR3 loop is CASSLGGPAGGPRETQYF. CDR3 sequence (DNA): TGTGCCAGCAGCTTAGGGGGTCCAGCGGGGGGGCCGCGAGAGACCCAGTACTTC.